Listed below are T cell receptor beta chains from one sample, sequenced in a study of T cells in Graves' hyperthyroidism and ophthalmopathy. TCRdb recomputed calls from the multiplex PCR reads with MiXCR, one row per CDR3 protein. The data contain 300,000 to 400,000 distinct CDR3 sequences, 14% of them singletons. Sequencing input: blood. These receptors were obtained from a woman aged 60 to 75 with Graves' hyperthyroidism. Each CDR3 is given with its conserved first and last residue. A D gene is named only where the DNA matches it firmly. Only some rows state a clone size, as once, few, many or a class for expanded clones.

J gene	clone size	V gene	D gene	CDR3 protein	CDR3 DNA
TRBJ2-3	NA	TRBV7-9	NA	CASSGGQARTQYF	TGTGCCAGCAGCGGGGGGCAAGCGAGGACGCAGTATTTT
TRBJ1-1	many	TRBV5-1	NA	CASSLGASRDTEAFF	TGCGCCAGCAGCTTGGGGGCCAGCAGGGACACTGAAGCTTTCTTT
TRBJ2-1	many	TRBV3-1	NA	CASSPSLGNEQFF	TGTGCCAGCAGCCCGTCTTTGGGCAATGAGCAGTTCTTC
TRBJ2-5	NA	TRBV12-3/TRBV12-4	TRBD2	CASSPLAGVQETQYF	TGTGCCAGCAGTCCACTAGCGGGAGTCCAAGAGACCCAGTACTTC
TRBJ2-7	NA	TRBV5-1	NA	CASSLELEQYF	TGCGCCAGCAGCTTGGAACTTGAGCAGTACTTC
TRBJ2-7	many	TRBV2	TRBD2	CASRVLAGGPIYEQYF	TGTGCCAGCAGAGTCCTAGCGGGAGGGCCCATCTACGAGCAGTACTTC
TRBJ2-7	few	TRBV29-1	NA	CSVDGGVEQYF	TGCAGCGTTGATGGTGGAGTCGAGCAGTACTTC
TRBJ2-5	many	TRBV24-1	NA	CATSDLEETQYF	TGTGCCACCAGTGACCTCGAAGAGACCCAGTACTTC
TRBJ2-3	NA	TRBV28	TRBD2	CASSFLAGEADTQYF	TGTGCCAGCAGTTTTCTAGCGGGAGAGGCAGATACGCAGTATTTT
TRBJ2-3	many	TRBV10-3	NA	CAIKVGPSADTQYF	TGTGCCATCAAGGTGGGGCCAAGCGCAGATACGCAGTATTTT
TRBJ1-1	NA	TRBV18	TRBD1	CASSRGGQAGTEALF	TGTGCCAGCTCACGGGGGGGACAGGCTGGGACTGAAGCTCTCTTT
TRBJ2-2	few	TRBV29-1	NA	CSAMNTGELFF	TGCAGCGCTATGAACACCGGGGAGCTGTTTTTT
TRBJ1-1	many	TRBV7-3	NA	CASSKGGGNTEAFF	TGTGCCAGCAGCAAGGGGGGCGGGAACACTGAAGCTTTCTTT
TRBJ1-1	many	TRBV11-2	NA	CASNDRLNTEAFF	TGTGCCAGCAACGACAGATTGAACACTGAAGCTTTCTTT
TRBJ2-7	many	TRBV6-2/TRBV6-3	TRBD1	CASSYSEQGTGEQYF	TGTGCCAGCAGTTACTCGGAACAGGGGACGGGAGAGCAGTACTTC
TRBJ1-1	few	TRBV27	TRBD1	CASSGGQGGTEAFF	TGTGCCAGCAGTGGGGGACAGGGTGGCACTGAAGCTTTCTTT
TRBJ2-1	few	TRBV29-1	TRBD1	CSVELGWSGTGGYNEQFF	TGCAGCGTTGAGCTGGGGTGGTCCGGGACAGGGGGCTACAATGAGCAGTTCTTC
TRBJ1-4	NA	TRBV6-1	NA	CASKLHSALFF	TGTGCCAGCAAATTACACTCCGCACTGTTTTTT
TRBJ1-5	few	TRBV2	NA	CVSTLSPGTGQPQHF	TGTGTCAGCACCCTCAGCCCGGGGACTGGTCAGCCCCAGCATTTT
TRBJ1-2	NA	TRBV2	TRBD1	CASTVTGSNYGYTF	TGTGCCAGCACCGTGACAGGGTCCAACTATGGCTACACCTTC
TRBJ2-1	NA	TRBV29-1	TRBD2	CSARASGPYEQFF	TGCAGCGCGAGGGCTAGCGGGCCTTACGAGCAGTTCTTC
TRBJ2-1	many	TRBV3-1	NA	CASSGLSGGLGNEQFF	TGTGCCAGCAGCGGTCTGAGCGGTGGGTTGGGCAATGAGCAGTTCTTC
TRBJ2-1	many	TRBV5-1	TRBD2	CASSRETSAIEQFF	TGCGCCAGCAGCCGGGAGACTAGCGCCATCGAGCAGTTCTTC
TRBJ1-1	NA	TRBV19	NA	CASTIPLGRRTEAFF	TGTGCCAGTACCATTCCGCTCGGTAGGAGGACTGAAGCTTTCTTT
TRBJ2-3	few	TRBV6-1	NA	CASSNTHRDTQYF	TGTGCCAGCAGTAACACCCATCGGGATACGCAGTATTTT
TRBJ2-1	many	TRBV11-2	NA	CASSLLRTYNEQFF	TGTGCCAGCAGTTTATTGCGAACCTACAATGAGCAGTTCTTC
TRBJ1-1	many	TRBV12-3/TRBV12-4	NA	CASSPHGGNTEAFF	TGTGCCAGCAGTCCCCATGGGGGGAACACTGAAGCTTTCTTT
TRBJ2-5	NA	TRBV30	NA	CAWSVNVKETQYF	TGTGCCTGGAGTGTAAATGTTAAAGAGACCCAGTACTTC
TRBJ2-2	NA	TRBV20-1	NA	CSARQGSTGELFF	TGCAGTGCTAGACAGGGTAGCACCGGGGAGCTGTTTTTT
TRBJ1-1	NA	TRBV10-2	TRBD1	CASSEPWTGGEAFF	TGCGCCAGCAGTGAGCCATGGACAGGAGGTGAAGCTTTCTTT
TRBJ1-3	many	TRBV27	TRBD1	CASSPTYDRAGNTIYF	TGTGCCAGCAGTCCCACATACGACAGGGCTGGAAACACCATATATTTT
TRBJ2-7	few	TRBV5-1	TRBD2	CASSLRTWLAGGPYEQYF	TGCGCCAGCAGCTTGCGCACCTGGCTAGCGGGAGGGCCTTACGAGCAGTACTTC
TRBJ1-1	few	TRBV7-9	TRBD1	CASIIYRGPHTEAFF	TGTGCCAGCATAATATATAGGGGGCCGCACACTGAAGCTTTCTTT
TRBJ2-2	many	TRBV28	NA	CASSPGASASNTGELFF	TGTGCCAGCAGTCCCGGTGCTAGCGCGTCGAACACCGGGGAGCTGTTTTTT
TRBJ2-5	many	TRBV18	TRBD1	CASSPGQGLQETQYF	TGTGCCAGCTCACCAGGACAGGGCCTTCAAGAGACCCAGTACTTC
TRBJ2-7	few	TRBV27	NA	CASSLSGNIYEQYF	TGTGCCAGCAGTTTGTCAGGGAATATTTACGAGCAGTACTTC
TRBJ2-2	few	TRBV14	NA	CASSPRPGMNTGELFF	TGTGCCAGCAGCCCCCGACCAGGGATGAACACCGGGGAGCTGTTTTTT
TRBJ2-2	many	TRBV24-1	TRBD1	CATSEDRVGGELFF	TGTGCCACCAGTGAGGACAGGGTTGGCGGGGAGCTGTTTTTT
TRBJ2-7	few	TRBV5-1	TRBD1	CASQQGVSYEQYF	TGCGCCAGCCAACAGGGGGTCTCCTACGAGCAGTACTTC
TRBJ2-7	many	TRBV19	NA	CASSVTDTTYEQYF	TGTGCCAGTAGTGTGACAGATACAACCTACGAGCAGTACTTC
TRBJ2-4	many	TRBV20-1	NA	CSAKVGNIQYF	TGCAGTGCGAAAGTTGGGAACATTCAGTACTTC